Each of the 24 T cell receptor beta chains below was sequenced from the same sample in a study of technical replicates of blood from a few donors. Using immunoSEQ multiplex PCR, the repertoire was profiled, and TCRdb retains in-frame clones only, with some absent. The sample lists approximately 52,000 clones; just over 85% were seen once. Source material: PBMCs. The origin of the receptors is a human donor in good health. Some clones in this sample may be carry-over from other donors' samples.

The sample holds one count of this clone. The chain recombines TRBV19 with TRBJ2-7, with 10 bases identical to TRBD2. The CDR3 runs to 16 residues. The germline gives CDR1 LNHDA, CDR2 SQIVND (reference sequence). With V trimmed by 4 bases and J by 1 base, 7 bases remained unmatched. CDR3 amino acids: CASSSSRTSGSYEQYF. In nucleotides, the CDR3 is TGTGCCAGTAGTAGCTCTAGGACTAGCGGTTCCTACGAGCAGTACTTC.

CDR3 region: CASSPWTAGEQYF. In DNA form, the CDR3 reads TGTGCCAGCAGCCCCTGGACTGCCGGTGAGCAGTACTTC. The chain is built from TRBV7-2 and TRBJ2-7; possibly TRBD2 for D (5 bases). Germline assignment: CDR1 SGHTA and CDR2 FQGNSA. The V gene lost 5 bases and the J gene lost 7 bases, with 15 bases spanning the gap. CDR3 size: 13 residues.

This chain joins TRBV4-1 and TRBJ2-7; TRBD2 is a possible D gene (7 bases). Per the germline V gene, CDR1 is MGHRA and CDR2 is YSYEKL. V lost 3 bases and J lost 1, with 22 bases in between. This CDR3 region has 18 residues. The chain's CDR3 is CASSQEGGARTDSYEQYF. CDR3 bases: TGCGCCAGCAGCCAGGAGGGGGGGGCCAGGACAGATTCCTACGAGCAGTACTTC.

The rearrangement joins TRBV21-1 to TRBJ2-3; the D call in the table, TRBD1, was not verified against the DNA. TRBV21-1 is recorded as a pseudogene. This CDR3 has 13 residues. For the CDR3, the DNA is TGTGCCAGAACCTTCAGGATGGCAGATACGCAGTATTTT. As protein: CARTFRMADTQYF.

The gene calls are TRBV19 and TRBJ2-1; 8 bases agree with TRBD2. This CDR3 has 14 residues. Trimming cost V 4 bases and J 3 bases; bases outside gene matches: 2. Per germline, CDR1 LNHDA and CDR2 SQIVND (reference sequence). Here the CDR3 DNA reads TGTGCCAGTAGTAGCGGGGGGATCTACAATGAGCAGTTCTTC. Protein: CASSSGGIYNEQFF.

The V gene is TRBV5-8, the J gene TRBJ2-2; no firm D call. The CDR3 contains 13 residues. The V and J ends lost 4 bases and 6 bases respectively, with 10 bases between them. The germline V gene has CDR1 SGHTS and CDR2 YDEGEE. Written as DNA, the CDR3 is TGTGCCAGCAGCCACGACTGGGCCGGGGAGCTGTTTTTT. It yields the protein CASSHDWAGELFF.

The chain couples TRBV6-1 to TRBJ1-4; 7 positions match TRBD1. CDR1 and CDR2 from the germline V gene are MNHNS and SASEGT. Trimming took 6 bases from V and 8 from J; bases not matched to a gene: 9. The CDR3 loop spans 14 amino acids. This CDR3 reads CASRPRGINEKLFF. CDR3 DNA: TGTGCCAGCAGGCCCAGGGGGATTAACGAAAAACTGTTTTTT.

The rearrangement uses TRBV27 and TRBJ2-5; 13 bases agree with TRBD2. Losses at the gene ends were 6 bases for V and 4 bases for J; bases not matched to a gene: 8. Germline V gene sequence: CDR1 MNHEY, CDR2 SMNVEV (reference sequence). CDR3 size: 16 residues. The CDR3 DNA reads as TGTGCCAGCAGGAACTCCGGACTAGCGGGAGTAGAGACCCAGTACTTC. Its translation: CASRNSGLAGVETQYF.

The V and J genes are TRBV5-1 and TRBJ1-2; a possible D gene is TRBD1 (6 bases). This CDR3 is 15 amino acids long. Trimming took off 5 bases at V and 0 bases at J, with 14 bases between the two ends. Germline lookup yields CDR1 SGHRS and CDR2 YFSETQ. The CDR3 DNA reads TGCGCCAGCAGAGATCCGGGACAACCTAACTATGGCTACACCTTC. Amino acids: CASRDPGQPNYGYTF. Full variable domain (remainder filled in from reference TRBV5-1 and TRBJ1-2): KAGVTQTPRYLIKTRGQQVTLSCSPISGHRSVSWYQQTPGQGLQFLFEYFSETQRNKGNFPGRFSGRQFSNSRSEMNVSTLELGDSALYLCASRDPGQPNYGYTFGSGTRLTVV.

V is TRBV25-1 and J is TRBJ2-5; 8 nucleotides line up with TRBD1. In germline, CDR1 is MGHDK, CDR2 SYGVNS. The CDR3 has 13 amino acids. The V and J ends lost 5 bases and 4 bases, in that order; junction bases with no gene match: 3. CDR3 sequence: CASSQGARETQYF. DNA of the CDR3: TGTGCCAGCAGTCAGGGGGCGCGAGAGACCCAGTACTTC.

The rearrangement joins TRBV10-3 to TRBJ1-3; 7 nucleotides align to TRBD1. The CDR3 totals 16 residues. V lost 6 bases, J lost 0 bases, and 8 bases stayed unmatched. Germline V CDR1 and CDR2: ENHRY, SYGVKD. The CDR3 sequence is CAIRRTGDVSGNTIYF. CDR3 sequence (DNA): TGTGCCATCAGGAGGACAGGCGACGTCTCTGGAAACACCATATATTTT.

The chain recombines TRBV2 with TRBJ1-2; D is unresolved. V was cut by 4 bases and J by 1 base, with 10 bases left in between. Germline values: CDR1 SNHLY, CDR2 FYNNEI. The CDR3 totals 14 residues. CDR3 nucleotide sequence: TGTGCCAGCAGTGGGCAGGCGCTTAACTATGGCTACACCTTC. The encoded protein is CASSGQALNYGYTF. The whole variable domain, remainder taken from reference TRBV2 and TRBJ1-2, is EPEVTQTPSHQVTQMGQEVILRCVPISNHLYFYWYRQILGQKVEFLVSFYNNEISEKSEIFDDQFSVERPDGSNFTLKIRSTKLEDSAMYFCASSGQALNYGYTFGSGTRLTVV.

The chain links TRBV9 to TRBJ2-1; D might be TRBD2 (6 bases). Germline loops: CDR1 SGDLS, CDR2 YYNGEE. Trimming took 0 bases from V and 10 from J, leaving 20 bases between them. The CDR3 length is 16 residues. In DNA form, the CDR3 reads TGTGCCAGCAGCGTAGCATATGGGTTGGGCGGGGAAGAGCAGTTCTTC. This gives the protein CASSVAYGLGGEEQFF.

The J gene is TRBJ2-7, the V gene TRBV6-5, with a possible D match to TRBD1 (5 bases). The CDR3 extends over 14 amino acids. Germline CDR1 MNHEY, CDR2 SVGAGI. V was trimmed by 3 bases and J by 0 bases, leaving 9 bases between them. CDR3 sequence: CASSYSRASYEQYF. CDR3 in DNA: TGTGCCAGCAGTTATTCCAGGGCCTCCTACGAGCAGTACTTC.

The chain couples TRBV11-3 to TRBJ1-1; D unresolved. CDR3 length: 13 amino acids. Germline assignment: CDR1 SGHNT and CDR2 YENEEA. V lost 5 bases and J lost 1, with 8 bases in between. The CDR3 protein is CASSKRENTEAFF. The CDR3 nucleotides read TGTGCCAGCAGCAAACGGGAGAACACTGAAGCTTTCTTT.

This clone has just one count. V is TRBV5-4 and J is TRBJ2-7, with D perhaps TRBD2 (6 bases). From germline, CDR1 is SGHNT and CDR2 YYREEE (reference sequence). CDR3 length: 15 amino acids. V shed 1 base and J shed 5 bases, with 16 bases lying between them. CDR3 DNA sequence: TGTGCCAGCAGCTTGCTGGGTACGCGGGAAGACGAGCAGTACTTC. Its protein product is CASSLLGTREDEQYF. The full variable domain, completed using reference TRBV5-4 and TRBJ2-7, is ETGVTQSPTHLIKTRGQQVTLRCSSQSGHNTVSWYQQALGQGPQFIFQYYREEENGRGNFPPRFSGLQFPNYSSELNVNALELDDSALYLCASSLLGTREDEQYFGPGTRLTVT.

This chain uses TRBV6-5 with TRBJ1-2; D unclear. Trimming stripped 2 bases from V and 6 bases from J, with 16 bases between. Germline V gene sequence: CDR1 MNHEY, CDR2 SVGAGI. The CDR3 extends over 15 amino acids. The CDR3 is CASSYANRRGHGYTF. CDR3 nucleotide sequence: TGTGCCAGCAGTTACGCCAACCGGAGAGGTCATGGCTACACCTTC.

V and J are TRBV5-1 and TRBJ2-7, with TRBD2 matching 14 bases. Per germline, CDR1 SGHRS and CDR2 YFSETQ. The trim removed 4 bases at V and 6 bases at J, leaving 9 bases unmatched. CDR3 size: 16 residues. Written as DNA, the CDR3 is TGCGCCAGCAGCCACCCCGGGACTAGCGGGAGTGGCGAGCAGTACTTC. This encodes CASSHPGTSGSGEQYF.

The V gene is TRBV27, the J gene TRBJ1-3; D not resolved. Looked up from germline, CDR1 is MNHEY and CDR2 is SMNVEV (reference sequence). The CDR3 is 16 residues long. V lost 2 bases and J lost 4, with 15 bases in between. The DNA of the CDR3 is TGTGCCAGCAGTTTAATGGGCCCGGAAAAGGGAAACACCATATATTTT. It codes for CASSLMGPEKGNTIYF.

The chain joins TRBV6-5 to TRBJ2-5; D might be TRBD1 (5 bases). The V end was cut by 6 bases, the J end by 0 bases, with 14 bases between. CDR1 is MNHEY, CDR2 SVGAGI, per germline. CDR3 length: 15 amino acids. CDR3 sequence: CASRDTTGYQETQYF. The CDR3 nucleotides are TGTGCCAGCAGGGATACAACAGGATACCAAGAGACCCAGTACTTC.

The chain is built from TRBV5-1 and TRBJ2-5, with TRBD2 matching 7 bases. The CDR3 loop spans 13 amino acids. Germline CDR1 SGHRS, CDR2 YFSETQ. Losses at the gene ends were 0 bases for V and 5 bases for J; bases not matched to a gene: 1. CDR3 in amino acids: CASSLGGSETQYF. The CDR3 nucleotides read TGCGCCAGCAGCTTGGGCGGGAGTGAGACCCAGTACTTC.

This chain connects TRBV5-1 to TRBJ2-1; D unresolved. The CDR3 sequence is 14 residues long. Germline V gives CDR1 SGHRS, CDR2 YFSETQ. Trimming removed 4 bases from V and 7 bases from J, with 15 bases in between. CDR3 residues: CASSAFYMRNEQFF. The CDR3 nucleotides read TGCGCCAGCAGCGCCTTTTATATGCGAAATGAGCAGTTCTTC.

The J gene is TRBJ1-1, the V gene TRBV29-1, with a tentative D call TRBD1 (5 bases). The V gene's germline CDR1 is SQVTM and CDR2 ANQGSEA. CDR3 length equals 13 residues. V dropped 4 bases and J dropped 1 base, with 10 bases sitting between them. CDR3 residues: CSVVGQGNTEAFF. The CDR3 DNA reads as TGCAGCGTTGTAGGGCAGGGGAACACTGAAGCTTTCTTT. Full variable domain (missing parts from reference TRBV29-1 and TRBJ1-1): SAVISQKPSRDICQRGTSLTIQCQVDSQVTMMFWYRQQPGQSLTLIATANQGSEATYESGFVIDKFPISRPNLTFSTLTVSNMSPEDSSIYLCSVVGQGNTEAFFGQGTRLTVV.

The chain carries TRBV7-8 and TRBJ2-1; 7 bases line up with TRBD1. CDR1 is SGHVS and CDR2 is FQNEAQ in the germline V gene. There are 15 residues in the CDR3. Losses at the gene ends were 5 bases for V and 1 base for J; bases not matched to a gene: 5. CDR3 amino acids: CASSPNRGSYNEQFF. The CDR3 bases are TGTGCCAGCAGCCCCAACAGGGGATCCTACAATGAGCAGTTCTTC.